The 3 T cell receptor beta chains in this list originate from one sample, sequenced in a study of cytotoxic CD8 clonotypes in ibrutinib-treated CLL. Sequencing was performed with immunoSEQ multiplex PCR; in TCRdb, only in-frame clones are kept and a portion is missing. Of 300,000 to 350,000 clones in the sample, around four fifths were seen once. The sequencing used PBMCs, collected before ibrutinib treatment. Every receptor here comes from a human donor with chronic lymphocytic leukemia.

This rearrangement joins TRBV5-1 to TRBJ2-1; 9 bases match TRBD2. Germline CDR1 is SGHRS and CDR2 is YFSETQ. The trim removed 0 bases at V and 6 bases at J, leaving 7 bases unmatched. The CDR3 loop spans 16 amino acids. The CDR3 region has the DNA TGCGCCAGCAGCTTGGCCGCGGGGACTAGCCGCAATGAGCAGTTCTTC. Protein sequence: CASSLAAGTSRNEQFF.

This clone came up once. The chain is built from TRBV2 and TRBJ2-7; 11 nucleotides match TRBD2. With V trimmed by 5 bases and J by 4 bases, 4 bases remained unmatched. The CDR3 has 14 residues. Germline V gene data show CDR1 as SNHLY and CDR2 as FYNNEI. The CDR3 sequence: CASSPGTSGYEQYF. The CDR3 DNA is TGTGCCAGCAGTCCCGGGACTAGCGGATACGAGCAGTACTTC.

The V call is TRBV19, the J call TRBJ1-2; weak D call: TRBD1 (6 bases). Germline lookup yields CDR1 LNHDA and CDR2 SQIVND (reference sequence). Trimming took off 6 bases at V and 8 bases at J, with 22 bases between the two ends. The CDR3 contains 15 residues. In nucleotides, the CDR3 is TGTGCCAGTAGAACGACCAGGGGATGGAGAAGGGGCTACACCTTC. This codes for CASRTTRGWRRGYTF.